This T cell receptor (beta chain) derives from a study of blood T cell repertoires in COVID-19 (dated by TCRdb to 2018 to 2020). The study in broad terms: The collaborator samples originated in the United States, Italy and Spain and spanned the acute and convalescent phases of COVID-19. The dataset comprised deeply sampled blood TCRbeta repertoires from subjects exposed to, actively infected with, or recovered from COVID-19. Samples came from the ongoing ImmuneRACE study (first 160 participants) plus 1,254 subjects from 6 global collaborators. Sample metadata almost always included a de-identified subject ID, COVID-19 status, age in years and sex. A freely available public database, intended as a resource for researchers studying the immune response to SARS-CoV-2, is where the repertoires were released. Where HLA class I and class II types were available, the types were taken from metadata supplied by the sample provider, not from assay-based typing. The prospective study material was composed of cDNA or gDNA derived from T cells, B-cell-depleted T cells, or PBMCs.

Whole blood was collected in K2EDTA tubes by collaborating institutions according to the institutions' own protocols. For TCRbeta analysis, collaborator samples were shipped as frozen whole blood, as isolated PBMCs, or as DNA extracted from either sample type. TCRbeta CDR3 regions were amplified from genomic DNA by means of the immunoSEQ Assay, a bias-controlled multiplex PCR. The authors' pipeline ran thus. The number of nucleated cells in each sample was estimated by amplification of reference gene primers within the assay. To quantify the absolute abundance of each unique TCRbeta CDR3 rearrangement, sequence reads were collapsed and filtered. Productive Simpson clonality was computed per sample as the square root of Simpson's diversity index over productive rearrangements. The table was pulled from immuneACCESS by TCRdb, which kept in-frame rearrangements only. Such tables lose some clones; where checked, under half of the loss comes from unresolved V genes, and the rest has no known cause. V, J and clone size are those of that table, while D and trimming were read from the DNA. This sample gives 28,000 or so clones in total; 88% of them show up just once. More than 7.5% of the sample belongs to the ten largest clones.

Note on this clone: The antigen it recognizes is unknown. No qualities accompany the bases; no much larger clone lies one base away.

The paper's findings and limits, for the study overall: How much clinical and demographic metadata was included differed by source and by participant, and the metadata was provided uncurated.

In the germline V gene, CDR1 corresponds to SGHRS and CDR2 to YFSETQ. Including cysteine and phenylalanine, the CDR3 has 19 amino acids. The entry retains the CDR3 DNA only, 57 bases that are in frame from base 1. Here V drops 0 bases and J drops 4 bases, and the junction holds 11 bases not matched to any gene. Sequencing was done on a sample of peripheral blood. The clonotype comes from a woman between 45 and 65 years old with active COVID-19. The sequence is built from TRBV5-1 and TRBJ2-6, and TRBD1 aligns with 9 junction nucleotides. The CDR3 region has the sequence CASSLAFTGGGSGANVLTF. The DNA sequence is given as TGCGCCAGCAGCTTGGCCTTTACAGGGGGCGGTTCAGGGGCCAACGTCCTGACTTTC.